This note documents a single T cell receptor beta chain sequence. This clonotype appeared many times. The clone's antigen remains unknown. Per-nucleotide qualities are absent, and no much larger clonotype sits a single base away. The method behind the library was PCR. The reads were generated on an Illumina HiSeq 2500. Molecular barcoding was employed in the preparation of TCR libraries, with unique molecular identifiers being used to normalize TCRbeta repertoire quantification. TCRdb trimmed public reads at Q25 via fastp, called clones via MiXCR and kept in-frame beta chains. Rows are combined by CDR3 protein, so each entry shows the most common genes and DNA. Within this sample are about a million distinct CDR3 sequences, with about 29% of them counted one time only. Over 25% of the sample is taken by the ten largest. The data belong to a study of T-cell reconstitution after alpha-beta-depleted transplantation in children (dated by TCRdb to 2016 to 2017). Study-level background: Using TCR repertoire profiling, the study quantitatively followed how T-cell immune reconstitution unfolded in children after TCRalphabeta/CD19-depleted allogeneic hematopoietic cell transplantation.

The treatment or condition label, read with the paper, signifies: allogeneic hematopoietic cell transplantation with graft depleted of TCRalphabeta T cells and CD19 B cells. The children who served as transplant recipients had been given grafts of TCRalphabeta/CD19-depleted allogeneic hematopoietic cells. V and J lose 0 bases and 4 bases, and a span of 10 bases separates them. CDR1 and CDR2 are read off the germline V gene as LGHNA and YSLEER. The CDR3 starts with the cysteine, ends with the phenylalanine, and has 15 residues. Just CDR3 DNA is preserved here, 45 bases in frame from base 1. On the study overall, not on this receptor specifically: Apparently early alphabetaT-cell count recovery about two months after transplant reportedly relied on only several hundred rapidly expanded clones derived from non-depleted graft cells. The high TCRbeta diversity at day 60 in some patients was ascribed to recipient T cells and intrathymic progenitors that had survived conditioning. Over subsequent months, a decline in hyperexpanded clone frequencies was noted, and after one year, T-cell counts and TCRbeta diversity were mostly ascribed to newly produced T cells.

The chain is encoded by TRBV4-3 joined to TRBJ2-1; the D gene assignment is ambiguous. The receptor was derived from a boy under three years old who had a stem cell transplant for SCID, so the T cells may come from the graft donor. This material consisted of PBMCs, mostly from graft donor cells, taken 360 days after TCRalphabeta/CD19-depleted stem cell transplant. The nucleotide sequence is given as TGCGCCAGCAGCCAAGACCCCAGTCCTTACAATGAGCAGTTCTTC. Translated, this gives CASSQDPSPYNEQFF.